This T cell receptor (beta chain) appears in the sequencing data of a study of T cell repertoires in cytomegalovirus infection. Overall study: CMV epitopes, recently identified HLA-C-restricted and well-studied HLA-B-restricted, were used. Matching HLA type and CMV infection were both indicated by public TCR beta signatures.

A single record per CDR3 protein comes from TCRdb applying MiXCR to the reads. Of 680,000 or so distinct CDR3 sequences listed, around a third are singletons. Study outcomes and limitations: Adding up the frequency of public TCR beta families identified people who carried CMV plus the relevant HLA. HLA-C-restricted CMV clonotypes gave the most frequent clonotype in two of eight donors.

The V and J ends lost 2 bases and 4 bases respectively, with 9 bases between them. The CDR3 is 13 residues long. Germline V gene lookup returns CDR1 DFQATT and CDR2 SNEGSKA (reference sequence). A few counts support this clonotype. Its antigen is not identified. The chain recombines TRBV20-1 with TRBJ2-1; D is ambiguous. This specimen was cultured PBMCs, taken from culture after CMV antigen stimulation. This receptor was obtained from a human donor in good health (CMV status not recorded). Some clones in this sample may be carry-over from other donors' samples. The chain's CDR3 is CSARSSDYNEQFF. The CDR3 DNA reads as TGCAGTGCTAGAAGTTCTGATTACAATGAGCAGTTCTTC.